The rows below give T cell receptor beta chains drawn from one sample of a study of blood T cells in healthy people across ages. TCRdb re-called the 5' RACE reads through MiXCR, storing one row per CDR3 protein. Among some 1.8 million distinct CDR3 sequences listed, 35% to 50% were seen once. Material: blood. The receptors were sampled from a human donor in good health. CDR3s include the opening cysteine and the closing phenylalanine or tryptophan. The D gene is left open where the match is weak. Clone size is stated in some rows and not others, as once, few, many or a class when expanded.

TRBJ1-4,NA,NA,TRBV29-1,TGCAGCGTTACGGGACGGTTCCATGAAAAACTGTTTTTT,CSVTGRFHEKLFF
TRBJ1-6,NA,TRBD1,TRBV28,TGTGCCAGCAGTATCGGGACAGAGGATTCACCCCTCCACTTT,CASSIGTEDSPLHF
TRBJ2-5,few,TRBD2,TRBV20-1,TGCAGTGCTTCTGAGACTAGCGGGGGGGTCCAAGAGACCCAGTACTTC,CSASETSGGVQETQYF
TRBJ2-7,NA,NA,TRBV6-5,TGTGCCAGCAGGTCCCCAGGGGTCTACGAGCAGTACTTC,CASRSPGVYEQYF
TRBJ2-1,few,TRBD1,TRBV11-1,TGTGCCAGCAGCTTCGCCTCAGGGACAGGGCTGTACGAGCAGTTCTTC,CASSFASGTGLYEQFF
TRBJ2-5,once,TRBD1,TRBV13,TGTGCCAGCAGCTCGAGGGGGCGCAAAGAGACCCAGTACTTC,CASSSRGRKETQYF
TRBJ1-1,NA,NA,TRBV14,TGTGCCAGCAGCCAGACATCTCTGAACACTGAAGCTTTCTTT,CASSQTSLNTEAFF
TRBJ2-7,NA,NA,TRBV7-2,TGTGCCAGCAGACTAATGGGCGGGGACGAGCAGTACTTC,CASRLMGGDEQYF
TRBJ2-1,NA,NA,TRBV18,TGTGCCAACTCACCGCGGGGGCGTATATACAATGAGCAGTTCTTC,CANSPRGRIYNEQFF
TRBJ2-5,few,NA,TRBV28,TGTGCCAGCAGTTCCCAGGGTTGGATAGAGACCCAGTACTTC,CASSSQGWIETQYF
TRBJ2-5,few,NA,TRBV5-5,TGTGCCAGCAGCAACCGGGGCAGGGGATTCCAAGAGACCCAGTACTTC,CASSNRGRGFQETQYF
TRBJ2-7,once,NA,TRBV6-5,TGTGCCAGCAGCCGTGAGGCAGGCGAGCAGTACTTC,CASSREAGEQYF
TRBJ1-2,NA,TRBD1,TRBV27,TGTGCCAGCAGTTGGGGGCCAGGGGGCTTAGATGGCTACACCTTC,CASSWGPGGLDGYTF
TRBJ1-5,NA,NA,TRBV12-3/TRBV12-4,TGTGCCAGCAGTAGAAAGTCATATAGCGATCAGCCCCAGCATTTT,CASSRKSYSDQPQHF
TRBJ2-3,NA,NA,TRBV20-1,TGCAGTGCTAGAGATTCGGACGGGGAAGATACGCAGTATTTT,CSARDSDGEDTQYF
TRBJ1-3,NA,NA,TRBV4-3,TGCGCCAGCAGCCAAGATTTCTTCCCCCAGGGAGCTGGAAACACCATATATTTT,CASSQDFFPQGAGNTIYF
TRBJ2-6,NA,NA,TRBV3-1,TGTGCCAGCAGCCAAGATCTAGCCGGCTCCGGGGCCAACGTCCTGACTTTC,CASSQDLAGSGANVLTF
TRBJ1-1,few,NA,TRBV6-6,TGTGCCAGCAGGAACAGCCGCAATTTTGAAGCTTTCTTT,CASRNSRNFEAFF
TRBJ1-1,NA,TRBD1,TRBV6-5,TGTGCCAGCAGTTACTCGATAACAGGACAGGGGCGCGCTGAAGCTTTCTTT,CASSYSITGQGRAEAFF
TRBJ2-7,NA,TRBD1,TRBV7-2,TGTGCCAGCAGCGTCCCGGGACAGGGAAACGAGCAGTACTTC,CASSVPGQGNEQYF
TRBJ2-2,NA,NA,TRBV7-9,TGTGCCAGCAGCCCATCGGTTTGGATCGGGGAGCTGTTTTTT,CASSPSVWIGELFF
TRBJ2-5,few,TRBD2,TRBV12-3/TRBV12-4,TGTGCCAGCAGTTTTGTAGCGGGAGAGACCCAGTACTTC,CASSFVAGETQYF
TRBJ2-1,few,TRBD2,TRBV6-6,TGTGCCAGCACCGAAGCGGGGATCTACAATGAGCAGTTCTTC,CASTEAGIYNEQFF
TRBJ1-4,few,NA,TRBV7-2,TGTGCCAGCAGCCCCCGGGATTTTTATGAAAAACTGTTTTTT,CASSPRDFYEKLFF
TRBJ1-6,once,NA,TRBV6-6,TGTGCCAGCAGCAACGGGGGGGGCTCCTATAATTCACCCCTCCACTTT,CASSNGGGSYNSPLHF
TRBJ2-7,few,TRBD2,TRBV29-1,TGCAGCGTACCCGGGACTACCGCCTACGAGCAGTACTTC,CSVPGTTAYEQYF
TRBJ1-2,once,NA,TRBV7-2,TGTGCCAGCAGCTGGGAGGTTAACCATGGCTACACCTTC,CASSWEVNHGYTF
TRBJ2-2,NA,NA,TRBV11-2,TGTGCCAGCAGCCGTGGGCTTCGGGGTTTAACCGGGGAGCTGTTTTTT,CASSRGLRGLTGELFF
TRBJ1-3,NA,NA,TRBV7-9,TGTGCCAGCAGCCCCTCCTTGACCGGGCCACTGCGAAACACCATATATTTT,CASSPSLTGPLRNTIYF
TRBJ2-3,NA,TRBD2,TRBV9,TGTGCCAGCAGCGTGTCTAGCGGGGGGCCTTATACGCAGTATTTT,CASSVSSGGPYTQYF
TRBJ2-7,NA,NA,TRBV29-1,TGCAGCGTTAGGTCTACTTCTCAGCAGTACTTC,CSVRSTSQQYF
TRBJ2-5,few,NA,TRBV5-5,TGTGCCAGCAGCTCTCAACTACGACAGGAGGGGACCCAGTACTTC,CASSSQLRQEGTQYF
TRBJ2-1,NA,NA,TRBV12-3/TRBV12-4,TGTGCCAGCAGTTTAAGGCATGAGCAGTTCTTC,CASSLRHEQFF
TRBJ2-6,few,NA,TRBV27,TGTGCCAGCAGTGTGAGCATAGGCTCTGGGGCCAACGTCCTGACTTTC,CASSVSIGSGANVLTF
TRBJ2-3,few,NA,TRBV10-3,TGTGCCACCCGACCGGACAGTCTCATAGCTAGCACAGATACGCAGTATTTT,CATRPDSLIASTDTQYF
TRBJ2-1,many,NA,TRBV7-2,TGTGCCAGCACCCTCCTCTCCTACAATGAGCAGTTCTTC,CASTLLSYNEQFF
TRBJ1-2,NA,NA,TRBV12-3/TRBV12-4,TGTGCCAGCACACCGGGGGAGGGCTACTATGGCTACACCTTC,CASTPGEGYYGYTF
TRBJ1-1,once,NA,TRBV4-1,TGCGCCAGCAGCCACCCGGGACGGCTAAACACTGAAGCTTTCTTT,CASSHPGRLNTEAFF
TRBJ1-6,NA,NA,TRBV4-1,TGCGCCAGCAGCCAAGTCGAAGCCAGTAATTCACCCCTCCACTTT,CASSQVEASNSPLHF
TRBJ2-3,many,NA,TRBV25-1,TGTGCCAGCAGTGAATTAACAGACTCTAGCACAGATACGCAGTATTTT,CASSELTDSSTDTQYF
TRBJ2-2,few,NA,TRBV11-2,TGTGCCAGCAGCTTAAATCCGCAGAGCACCGGGGAGCTGTTTTTT,CASSLNPQSTGELFF
TRBJ2-5,few,TRBD2,TRBV5-1,TGCGCCAGCAGCTTGGGGATAGCGGGGATCCAAGAGACCCAGTACTTC,CASSLGIAGIQETQYF
TRBJ2-2,NA,TRBD2,TRBV2,TGTGCCAGCAGTGAAAGCGGGGAAGTCACCGGGGAGCTGTTTTTT,CASSESGEVTGELFF
TRBJ2-3,NA,TRBD1,TRBV4-3,TGCGCCAGCAGCCAATCCCTCGGCGACAGGGCAACAGATACGCAGTATTTT,CASSQSLGDRATDTQYF
TRBJ2-5,NA,NA,TRBV7-2,TGTGCCAGCAGCTCATCGACATGGGAGACCCAGTACTTC,CASSSSTWETQYF
TRBJ1-1,NA,NA,TRBV20-1,TGCAGTGCTAGTTTTGAGATGAACACTGAAGCTTTCTTT,CSASFEMNTEAFF
TRBJ2-7,many,NA,TRBV4-1,TGCGCCAGCAGCCAAGTCCTGAACTACGAGCAGTACTTC,CASSQVLNYEQYF
TRBJ2-5,NA,TRBD1,TRBV7-2,TGTGCCAGCAGGGGGACAGGGGTCGAGACCCAGTACTTC,CASRGTGVETQYF
TRBJ1-1,NA,NA,TRBV29-1,TGCAGCGTCCCCCCGGGGATCTCGAACACTGAAGCTTTCTTT,CSVPPGISNTEAFF
TRBJ2-5,few,TRBD2,TRBV7-2,TGTGCCAGCAGCGCGAACGGGGGGGCCGGGGGGAAGCAGTACTTC,CASSANGGAGGKQYF
TRBJ2-3,NA,TRBD2,TRBV12-3/TRBV12-4,TGTGCCAGCAGTCGTACTAGCGGCCCGACAGATACGCAGTATTTT,CASSRTSGPTDTQYF